This T cell receptor beta chain is drawn from a study of blood T cell repertoires in COVID-19. Sequencing used immunoSEQ multiplex PCR; TCRdb keeps in-frame clones, though not all of them. The table includes approximately 490,000 clones, approximately 90% detected once. This CDR3 is built from 18 residues. The germline CDR1 and CDR2 sequences are SGHTA and FQGNSA. After removal of 3 bases from V and 5 bases from J, the junction contained 13 bases not matched to a gene. The specimen sequenced was PBMCs or T cells enriched from blood (not recorded which). The receptor's source is a woman aged 55 to 70 who had recovered from COVID-19. The V gene is TRBV7-2, the J gene TRBJ2-5, with TRBD2 identical over 12 bases. Here the CDR3 reads CASSFRTSGDVSSETQYF. As DNA, the CDR3 is TGTGCCAGCAGCTTCAGGACTAGCGGGGACGTGTCGAGTGAGACCCAGTACTTC.